This T cell receptor beta chain originates from a study of cytomegalovirus exposure and HLA in healthy donors. Study as a whole: Among about 179 million T cells, an earlier analysis found 117 million unique TCR beta sequences. Within an early data release were about 85 million unique TCRs drawn from HLA-typed donors.

With regard to this clone: The target antigen is unknown.

The CDR3 has 16 residues. The V segment lost 7 bases and the J segment 1 base; nucleotides outside the gene matches: 13. Germline assignment: CDR1 SQVTM and CDR2 ANQGSEA. Overall study results and limits: Donors were assumed by presence/absence analyses to have roughly uniform sequencing depth. The classifier reportedly diagnosed cytomegalovirus status with high sensitivity and specificity.

In the PCR, 60 Vbeta and 13 Jbeta primers were used. Sequencing used immunoSEQ multiplex PCR; TCRdb keeps in-frame clones, though not all of them. This table holds approximately 130,000 clones, 70% to 80% found once. The chain joins TRBV29-1 to TRBJ1-2, with 9 bases lining up with TRBD1. The sequence came from a man aged 25-45 years in good health and CMV-seronegative. Input material: PBMCs. The CDR3 here is CSAPGQGEGGNYGYTF. In DNA, the CDR3 is TGCAGCGCCCCGGGACAGGGTGAGGGAGGTAACTATGGCTACACCTTC.